This TCR beta chain was captured by sequencing in a study of T cell responses to AZD1222 COVID-19 vaccine. Generated by immunoSEQ multiplex PCR, the TCRdb table keeps only in-frame clones and is missing some. The sample lists roughly 150,000 clones, 90% occurring once. General observations from the study: Donors were largely white British and mainly female; clonal diversity was possibly underestimated. The study identified only 6 or 7 AZD1222 recipients as seropositive at baseline.

About this clone itself: What it binds is not known.

Germline loops: CDR1 PRHDT, CDR2 FYEKMQ (reference sequence). The V end lost 4 bases, the J end lost 2 bases, and 9 bases lay between the germline ends. The CDR3 contains 13 residues. The TCR comes from an adult who received the AZD1222 COVID-19 vaccine. V usage is TRBV13 and J usage is TRBJ2-7; D gene uncertain. Source: peripheral blood, taken 28 days after the second AZD1222 dose. CDR3 in amino acids: CASSSRIAYEQYF. CDR3 DNA: TGTGCCAGCAGCTCCCGAATCGCCTACGAGCAGTACTTC.